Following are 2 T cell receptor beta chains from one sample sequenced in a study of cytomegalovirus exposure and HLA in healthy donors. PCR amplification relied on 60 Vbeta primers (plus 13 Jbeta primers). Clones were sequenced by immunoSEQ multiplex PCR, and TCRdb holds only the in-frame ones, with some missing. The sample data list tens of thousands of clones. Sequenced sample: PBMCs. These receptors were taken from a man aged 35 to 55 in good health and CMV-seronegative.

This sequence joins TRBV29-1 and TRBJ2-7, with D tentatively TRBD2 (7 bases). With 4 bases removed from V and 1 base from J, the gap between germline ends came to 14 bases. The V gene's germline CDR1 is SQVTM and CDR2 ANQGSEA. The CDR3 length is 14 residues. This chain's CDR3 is CSVGGGRKSYEQYF. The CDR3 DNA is TGCAGCGTTGGCGGGGGCAGAAAATCCTACGAGCAGTACTTC.

The CDR3 is CASSEGAGNTIYF. CDR3 nucleotides: TGTGCCAGCAGTGAAGGGGCAGGAAACACCATATATTTT. The chain combines TRBV6-5 with TRBJ1-3; D may be TRBD1 (5 bases). The CDR3 contains 13 residues. Trimming pared 5 bases from V and 4 bases from J, leaving 9 bases between. The V gene's germline CDR1 is MNHEY and CDR2 SVGAGI.